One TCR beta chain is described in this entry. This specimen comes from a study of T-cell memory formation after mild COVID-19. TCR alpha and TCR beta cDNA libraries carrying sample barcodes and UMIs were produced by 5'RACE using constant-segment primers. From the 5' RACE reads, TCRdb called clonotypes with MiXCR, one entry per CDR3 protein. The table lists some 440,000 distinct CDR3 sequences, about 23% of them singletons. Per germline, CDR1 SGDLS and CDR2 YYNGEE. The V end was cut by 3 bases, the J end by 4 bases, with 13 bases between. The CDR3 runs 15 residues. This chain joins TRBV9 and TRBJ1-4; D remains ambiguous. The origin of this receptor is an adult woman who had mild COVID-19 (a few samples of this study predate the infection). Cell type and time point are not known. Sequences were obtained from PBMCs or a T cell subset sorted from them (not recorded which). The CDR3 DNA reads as TGTGCCAGCAGCGCCAGTCCCGCCCTTAATGAAAAACTGTTTTTT. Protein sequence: CASSASPALNEKLFF.